The 25 T cell receptor beta chains below were found in one sample sequenced in a study of blood T cells in healthy people across ages. Primed by a sample-barcoded 5' primer and a J-beta primer mix, a second PCR proceeded for roughly 7 to 11 cycles. TCRdb independently ran MiXCR on the 5' RACE reads; one entry per CDR3 protein. The sample lists about 900,000 distinct CDR3 sequences, less than 80% seen once, with approximately 30% in the top ten. Input material: blood. These receptors originate from a man under 40 in good health.

The J gene is TRBJ2-2, the V gene TRBV3-1; D not certain. The CDR3 loop spans 15 amino acids. Looked up from germline, CDR1 is LGHDT and CDR2 is YNNKEL (reference sequence). V was clipped by 5 bases and J by 1 base, with 11 bases between them. CDR3 DNA sequence: TGTGCCAGCAGCATAAGGACGGAGAACACCGGGGAGCTGTTTTTT. This translates into CASSIRTENTGELFF.

This chain joins TRBV7-3 and TRBJ1-1; no reliable D call. CDR1 SGHTA and CDR2 FQGTGA come from the germline V gene. This CDR3 spans 16 amino acids. Deletions cut 5 bases from V and 8 bases from J, with 24 bases between. The CDR3 DNA reads as TGTGCCAGCAGCCCGGAGAGTGGCAGGAGGAATTCGGAAGCTTTCTTT. Encoded protein: CASSPESGRRNSEAFF.

The V gene is TRBV5-1, the J gene TRBJ2-4; 10 bases are a match to TRBD1. The DNA end is more similar to TRBJ2-7, so the J call may be wrong. Per the germline V gene, CDR1 is SGHRS and CDR2 is YFSETQ. This CDR3 is built from 15 residues. The CDR3 region is CASSWDGTGAYEQYF. In nucleotides, the CDR3 is TGCGCCAGCAGCTGGGATGGGACAGGGGCGTACGAGCAGTACTTC.

The chain links TRBV7-3 to TRBJ2-3, with D possibly TRBD1 on 5 matching bases. The CDR3 runs 15 residues. V lost 6 bases and J 2 bases, leaving 15 bases between the germline ends. From germline, CDR1 is SGHTA and CDR2 FQGTGA. The CDR3 here is CASSQGSRVTDTQYF. In DNA form, the CDR3 reads TGTGCCAGCAGTCAGGGTAGCCGGGTCACAGATACGCAGTATTTT.

Concerning this clonotype: Germline and junction disagree at one end, which may indicate a read error. The chain has TRBV27 and TRBJ1-6; possibly TRBD1 for D (5 bases). The CDR3 is made up of 14 amino acids. CDR1 and CDR2 from the germline V gene are MNHEY and SMNVEV (reference sequence). The CDR3 sequence: CASKGFDGDSPLHF. The CDR3 coding sequence is TGTGCCAGCAAGGGGTTTGATGGGGATTCACCCCTTCACTTT.

The chain recombines TRBV18 with TRBJ2-7; 7 bases are shared with TRBD2. The germline gives CDR1 KGHSH, CDR2 LQKENI. V lost 1 base, J lost 0 bases, and 6 bases stayed unmatched. CDR3 length equals 16 residues. The DNA of the CDR3 is TGTGCCAGCTCACCACTTGGGGGGGATAGCTCCTACGAGCAGTACTTC. Protein sequence: CASSPLGGDSSYEQYF. Supplemented by reference TRBV18 and TRBJ2-7, the full variable domain reads NAGVMQNPRHLVRRRGQEARLRCSPMKGHSHVYWYRQLPEEGLKFMVYLQKENIIDESGMPKERFSAEFPKEGPSILRIQQVVRGDSAAYFCASSPLGGDSSYEQYFGPGTRLTVT.

Only a few counts were recorded for this clonotype. A much larger clonotype is one base distant, so this may be a read error. The rearrangement uses TRBV9 and TRBJ1-5; TRBD1 might be the D (6 bases). CDR1 is SGDLS, CDR2 YYNGEE, per germline. Trimming took off 0 bases at V and 2 bases at J, with 6 bases between the two ends. This CDR3 spans 14 amino acids. The CDR3 nucleotides are TGTGCCAGCAGCGTAGGGACAGGCAATCAGCCCCAGCATTTT. Amino acids: CASSVGTGNQPQHF.

The chain recombines TRBV4-3 with TRBJ2-7, with 8 bases that match TRBD2. The CDR3 spans 16 residues. CDR1 and CDR2 from the germline V gene are LGHNA and YSLEER. J gave up 1 base and V 0 bases, and 5 bases lay outside the gene matches. DNA of the CDR3: TGCGCCAGCAGCCAAGATAGCGGGGACAAATCCTACGAGCAGTACTTC. It specifies CASSQDSGDKSYEQYF.

This chain joins TRBV21-1 and TRBJ1-5; TRBD1 is the table's D call and was not checked against the DNA. TRBV21-1 is marked as a pseudogene. CDR3 length equals 17 residues. The CDR3: CASSKANTDRVCQPQHF. For the CDR3, the DNA is TGTGCCAGCAGCAAAGCAAATACGGACAGGGTCTGTCAGCCCCAGCATTTT.

V is TRBV6-6 and J is TRBJ2-5; 7 nucleotides match TRBD2. The CDR3 is 15 amino acids. The V gene end was trimmed by 7 bases and the J gene end by 0 bases; junction bases not matched to a gene: 8. Germline V gene sequence: CDR1 MNHNY, CDR2 SVGAGI (reference sequence). The CDR3 coding sequence is TGTGCCAGCACCGCCCTGGGGGGGTACCAAGAGACCCAGTACTTC. Its protein is CASTALGGYQETQYF.

J is TRBJ2-3 and V is TRBV4-3, with D possibly matching TRBD1 (5 bases). Trimming stripped 2 bases from V and 0 bases from J, with 21 bases between. CDR1 is LGHNA, CDR2 YSLEER, per germline. This CDR3 is built from 19 residues. CDR3: CASSQSGRDPTSSTDTQYF. DNA of the CDR3: TGCGCCAGCAGCCAATCGGGCAGGGATCCCACCTCTAGCACAGATACGCAGTATTTT.

This clonotype occurred a few times. The chain carries TRBV12-3 or TRBV12-4 and TRBJ1-2; 8 bases are a match to TRBD1. With V trimmed by 7 bases and J by 6 bases, 7 bases remained unmatched. The CDR3 loop spans 13 amino acids. In DNA, the CDR3 is TGTGCCAGCAATATTCCAGGGGGCCATGGCTACACCTTC. Encoded protein: CASNIPGGHGYTF.

Here the CDR3 reads CASSRRLGGSTSPGANVLTF. The DNA for the CDR3 is TGTGCCAGCAGTCGCCGTTTAGGGGGGTCGACATCCCCTGGGGCCAACGTCCTGACTTTC. This chain joins TRBV12-3 or TRBV12-4 and TRBJ2-6; D tentatively fits TRBD1 or TRBD2 (6 bases each). The CDR3 is 20 residues long. Trimming took 5 bases from V and 2 from J, leaving 25 bases between them.

V gene TRBV7-8 combines with J gene TRBJ2-1; 7 bases fit TRBD1. Per germline, CDR1 SGHVS and CDR2 FQNEAQ. This CDR3 is built from 15 residues. V was pared by 5 bases and J by 10 bases, with 14 bases of the junction left unmatched. CDR3 loop: CASSPLGQRQWEQFF. Here the CDR3 DNA reads TGTGCCAGCAGCCCACTGGGACAGAGACAATGGGAGCAGTTCTTC.

V is TRBV7-9 and J is TRBJ2-5, with D possibly called TRBD1 or TRBD2 (6 bases each). Germline V gives CDR1 SEHNR, CDR2 FQNEAQ (reference sequence). This CDR3 has 17 residues. V was cut by 1 base and J by 4 bases, with 19 bases left in between. CDR3 DNA: TGTGCCAGCAGCTTAGAGGGCCGGGGGCTAGAAGGAGAGACCCAGTACTTC. It specifies CASSLEGRGLEGETQYF.

This clonotype has a handful of counts. The chain uses TRBV7-9 and TRBJ2-5, with a weak D call TRBD2 (5 bases). CDR3 length: 11 amino acids. Germline CDR1 is SEHNR and CDR2 is FQNEAQ (reference sequence). V was pared by 4 bases and J by 7 bases, with 7 bases between. This chain's CDR3 is CASSSAGTQYF. In nucleotides, the CDR3 is TGTGCCAGCAGCTCCGCGGGGACCCAGTACTTC.

The rearrangement uses TRBV4-3 and TRBJ2-7, with TRBD1 matching over 8 bases. The CDR3 length is 15 residues. Germline V gene data show CDR1 as LGHNA and CDR2 as YSLEER. The trim removed 0 bases at V and 4 bases at J, leaving 5 bases unmatched. The DNA of the CDR3 is TGCGCCAGCAGCCAAGATTGGGACAGGCTATACGAGCAGTACTTC. Its translation: CASSQDWDRLYEQYF.

A few counts support this clonotype. J is TRBJ2-7 and V is TRBV3-1, with a weak D call TRBD1 (5 bases). There are 17 residues in the CDR3. The ends were cut back, 2 bases at V and 1 base at J, with 18 bases in the middle. In germline, CDR1 is LGHDT, CDR2 YNNKEL (reference sequence). CDR3 amino acids: CASSQPTAGWKSYEQYF. CDR3 nucleotides: TGTGCCAGCAGCCAACCCACTGCAGGGTGGAAATCCTACGAGCAGTACTTC.

The rearrangement uses TRBV6-2 or TRBV6-3 and TRBJ1-5; a weak D match, TRBD1 (5 bases). V was pared by 0 bases and J by 2 bases, with 17 bases between. Germline values: CDR1 MNHEY, CDR2 SVGEGT. The CDR3 has 18 residues. DNA for the CDR3: TGTGCCAGCAGTTACTCGATCGGGTTGGGGGGGGGCAATCAGCCCCAGCATTTT. It encodes CASSYSIGLGGGNQPQHF.

V is TRBV9 and J is TRBJ2-1; TRBD1 or TRBD2 may be the D gene (5 bases each). Trimming removed 4 bases from V and 10 bases from J, with 12 bases in between. This CDR3 spans 12 amino acids. Germline loops: CDR1 SGDLS, CDR2 YYNGEE. CDR3 DNA: TGTGCCAGCAGCTACGGGACGGACGAGCAGTTCTTC. It codes for CASSYGTDEQFF.

The genes are TRBV7-9 and TRBJ1-5; D gene ambiguous. The CDR3 covers 13 residues. Trimming removed 5 bases at V and 4 bases at J, with 9 bases between. Germline lookup yields CDR1 SEHNR and CDR2 FQNEAQ (reference sequence). The CDR3 sequence is CASSQGQNQPQHF. The CDR3 DNA reads as TGTGCCAGCAGCCAAGGGCAGAATCAGCCCCAGCATTTT.

The chain uses TRBV9 and TRBJ2-5; a weak D match, TRBD2 (6 bases). This CDR3 region has 16 residues. V was cut by 0 bases and J by 4 bases, with 16 bases left in between. From germline, CDR1 is SGDLS and CDR2 YYNGEE. CDR3 residues: CASSVGAGNSGETQYF. The CDR3 bases are TGTGCCAGCAGCGTAGGTGCGGGGAATAGCGGAGAGACCCAGTACTTC.

V usage is TRBV9 and J usage is TRBJ2-1; 11 nucleotides line up with TRBD2. Per the germline V gene, CDR1 is SGDLS and CDR2 is YYNGEE. V was pared by 4 bases and J by 7 bases, with 7 bases of the junction left unmatched. The CDR3 is 15 residues long. CDR3 bases: TGTGCCAGCAGCTTTAGCGGGGGGGGAATAAATGAGCAGTTCTTC. Translating gives CASSFSGGGINEQFF.

This chain links TRBV7-2 with TRBJ2-3, with TRBD1 identical over 11 bases. Germline V gene lookup returns CDR1 SGHTA and CDR2 FQGNSA. J lost 3 bases, V lost 4 bases, and 12 bases had no gene match. The CDR3 loop spans 18 amino acids. The CDR3 nucleotides read TGTGCCAGCAGCTGGACCGTCTCGGGACAGGGGGTTACAGATACGCAGTATTTT. This sequence encodes CASSWTVSGQGVTDTQYF.

The V call is TRBV5-5, the J call TRBJ2-5, with unresolved D. V lost 4 bases and J 1 base, leaving 14 bases between the germline ends. Per the germline V gene, CDR1 is SGHKS and CDR2 is YYEKEE (reference sequence). The CDR3 contains 15 residues. For the CDR3, the DNA is TGTGCCAGCAGCCAGACACCATGGGGCCAAGAGACCCAGTACTTC. This codes for CASSQTPWGQETQYF.